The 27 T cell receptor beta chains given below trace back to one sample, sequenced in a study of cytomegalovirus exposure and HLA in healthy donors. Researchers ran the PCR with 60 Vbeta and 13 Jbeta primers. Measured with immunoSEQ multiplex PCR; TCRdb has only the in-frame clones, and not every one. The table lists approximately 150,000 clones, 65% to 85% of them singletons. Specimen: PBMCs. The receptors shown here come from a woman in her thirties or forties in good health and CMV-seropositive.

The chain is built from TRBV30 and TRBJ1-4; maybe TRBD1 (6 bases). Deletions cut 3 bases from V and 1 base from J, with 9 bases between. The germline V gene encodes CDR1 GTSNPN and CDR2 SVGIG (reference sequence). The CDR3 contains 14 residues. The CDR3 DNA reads TGTGCCTGGAGCCTAGGGGGAACTAATGAAAAACTGTTTTTT. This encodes CAWSLGGTNEKLFF.

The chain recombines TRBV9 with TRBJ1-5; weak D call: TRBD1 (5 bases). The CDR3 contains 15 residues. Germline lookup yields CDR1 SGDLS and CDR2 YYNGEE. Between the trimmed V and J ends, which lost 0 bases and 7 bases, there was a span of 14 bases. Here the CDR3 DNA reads TGTGCCAGCAGCGTAGGCGGCAGGGATGGACAGCCCCAGCATTTT. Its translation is CASSVGGRDGQPQHF. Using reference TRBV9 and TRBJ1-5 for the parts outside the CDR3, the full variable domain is DSGVTQTPKHLITATGQRVTLRCSPRSGDLSVYWYQQSLDQGLQFLIQYYNGEERAKGNILERFSAQQFPDLHSELNLSSLELGDSALYFCASSVGGRDGQPQHFGDGTRLSIL.

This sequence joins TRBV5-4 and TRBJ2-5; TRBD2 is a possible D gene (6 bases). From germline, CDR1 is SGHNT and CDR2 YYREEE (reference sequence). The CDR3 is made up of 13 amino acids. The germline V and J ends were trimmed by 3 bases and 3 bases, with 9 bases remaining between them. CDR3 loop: CASSYEREETQYF. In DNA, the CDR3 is TGTGCCAGCAGCTATGAGCGGGAAGAGACCCAGTACTTC.

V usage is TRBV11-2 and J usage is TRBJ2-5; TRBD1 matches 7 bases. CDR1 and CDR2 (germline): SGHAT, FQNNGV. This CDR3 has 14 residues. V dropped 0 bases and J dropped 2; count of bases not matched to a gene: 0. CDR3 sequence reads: CASSLDRGQETQYF. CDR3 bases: TGTGCCAGCAGCTTAGACAGGGGGCAAGAGACCCAGTACTTC.

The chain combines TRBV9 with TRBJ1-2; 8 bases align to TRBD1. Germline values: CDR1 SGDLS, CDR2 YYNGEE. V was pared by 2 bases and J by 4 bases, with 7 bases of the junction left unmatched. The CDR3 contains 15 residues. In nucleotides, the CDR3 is TGTGCCAGCAGCGTGGGTGACAGGGGTGGCTATGGCTACACCTTC. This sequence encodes CASSVGDRGGYGYTF.

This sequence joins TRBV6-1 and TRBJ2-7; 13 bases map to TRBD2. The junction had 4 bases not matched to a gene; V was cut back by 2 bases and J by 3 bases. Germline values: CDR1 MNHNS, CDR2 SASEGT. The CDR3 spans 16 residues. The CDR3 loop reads CASSEWTSGGFYEQYF. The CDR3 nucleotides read TGTGCCAGCAGTGAATGGACTAGCGGGGGATTCTACGAGCAGTACTTC.

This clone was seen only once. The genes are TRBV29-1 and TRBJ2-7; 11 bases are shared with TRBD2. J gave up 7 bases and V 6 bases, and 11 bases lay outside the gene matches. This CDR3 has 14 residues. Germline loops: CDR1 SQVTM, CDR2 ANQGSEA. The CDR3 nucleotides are TGCAGCGTAGACATAGCGGGAGGGCCGGGGGAGCAGTACTTC. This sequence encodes CSVDIAGGPGEQYF.

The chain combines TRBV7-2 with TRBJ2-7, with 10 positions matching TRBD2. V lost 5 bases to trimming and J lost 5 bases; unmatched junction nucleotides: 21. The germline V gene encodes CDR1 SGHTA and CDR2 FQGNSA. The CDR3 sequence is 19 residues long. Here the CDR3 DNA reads TGTGCCAGCAGCCCCGGGCGAGGGTCACCTAGCGGGAGAGAGAACGAGCAGTACTTC. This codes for CASSPGRGSPSGRENEQYF.

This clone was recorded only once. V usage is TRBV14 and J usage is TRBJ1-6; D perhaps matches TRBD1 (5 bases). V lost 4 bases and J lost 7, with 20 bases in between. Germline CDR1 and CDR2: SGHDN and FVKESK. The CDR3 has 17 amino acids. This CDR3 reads CASSPMGLPRGNSPLHF. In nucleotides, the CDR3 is TGTGCCAGCAGCCCCATGGGCCTGCCCCGGGGGAATTCACCCCTCCACTTT.

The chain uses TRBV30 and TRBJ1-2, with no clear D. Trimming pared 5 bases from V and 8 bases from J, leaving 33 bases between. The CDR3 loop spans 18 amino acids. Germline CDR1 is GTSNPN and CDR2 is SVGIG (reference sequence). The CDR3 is CAWVAGKMMAGIRSGYTF. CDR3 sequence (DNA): TGTGCCTGGGTAGCGGGTAAGATGATGGCCGGAATTCGCTCCGGCTACACCTTC.

In DNA, the CDR3 is TGTGCCAGCAGCTTACAGGGGGCAAGCTCCTACAATGAGCAGTTCTTC. Its protein is CASSLQGASSYNEQFF. The chain employs TRBV11-2 and TRBJ2-1, with 8 bases lining up with TRBD1. Germline CDR1 is SGHAT and CDR2 is FQNNGV. With 2 bases clipped from V and 0 bases from J, the junction kept 3 bases outside the gene matches. The CDR3 runs to 16 residues.

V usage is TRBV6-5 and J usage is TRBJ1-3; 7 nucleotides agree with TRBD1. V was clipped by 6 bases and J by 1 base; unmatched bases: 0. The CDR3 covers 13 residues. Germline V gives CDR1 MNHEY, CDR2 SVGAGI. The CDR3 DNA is TGTGCCAGCAGACAGGGGTCTGGAAACACCATATATTTT. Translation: CASRQGSGNTIYF.

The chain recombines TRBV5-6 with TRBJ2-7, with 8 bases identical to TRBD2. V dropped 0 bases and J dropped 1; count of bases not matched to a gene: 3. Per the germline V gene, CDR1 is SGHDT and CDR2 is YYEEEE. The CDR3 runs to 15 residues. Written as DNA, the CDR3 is TGTGCCAGCAGCTTGGGGACTAGCATGTCCTACGAGCAGTACTTC. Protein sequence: CASSLGTSMSYEQYF.

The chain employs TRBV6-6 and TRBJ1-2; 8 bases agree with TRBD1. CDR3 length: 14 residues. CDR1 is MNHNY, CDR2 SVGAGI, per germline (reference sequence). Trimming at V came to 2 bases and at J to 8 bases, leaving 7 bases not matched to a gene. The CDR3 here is CASSYLGQGDGYTF. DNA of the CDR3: TGTGCCAGCAGTTACCTAGGACAGGGCGACGGCTACACCTTC.

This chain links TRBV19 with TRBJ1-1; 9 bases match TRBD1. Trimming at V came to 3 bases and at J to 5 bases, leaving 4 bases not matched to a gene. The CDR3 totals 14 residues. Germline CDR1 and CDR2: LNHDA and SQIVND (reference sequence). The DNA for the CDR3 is TGTGCCAGTAGTATCTGGGACAGGGAAACTGAAGCTTTCTTT. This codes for CASSIWDRETEAFF.

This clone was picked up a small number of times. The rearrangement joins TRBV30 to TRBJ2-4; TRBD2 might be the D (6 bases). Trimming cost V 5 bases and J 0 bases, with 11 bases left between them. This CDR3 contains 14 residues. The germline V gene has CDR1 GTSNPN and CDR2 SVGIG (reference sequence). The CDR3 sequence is CAWGLPLAKNIQYF. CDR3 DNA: TGTGCCTGGGGACTACCCTTAGCCAAAAACATTCAGTACTTC. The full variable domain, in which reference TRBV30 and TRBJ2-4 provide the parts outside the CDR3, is SQTIHQWPATLVQPVGSPLSLECTVEGTSNPNLYWYRQAAGRGLQLLFYSVGIGQISSEVPQNLSASRPQDRQFILSSKKLLLSDSGFYLCAWGLPLAKNIQYFGAGTRLSVL.

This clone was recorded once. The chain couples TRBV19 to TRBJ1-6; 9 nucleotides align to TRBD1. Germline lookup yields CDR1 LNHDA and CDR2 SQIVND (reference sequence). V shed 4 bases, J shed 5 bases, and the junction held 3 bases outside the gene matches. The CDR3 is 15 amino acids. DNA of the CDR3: TGTGCCAGTAGTACGGGACAGGGAAATAATTCACCCCTCCACTTT. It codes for CASSTGQGNNSPLHF.

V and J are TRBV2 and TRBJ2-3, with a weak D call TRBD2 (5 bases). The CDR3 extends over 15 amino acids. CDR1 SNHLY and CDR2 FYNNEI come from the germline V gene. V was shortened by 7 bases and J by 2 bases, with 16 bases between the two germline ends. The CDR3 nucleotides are TGTGCCAGCACTGCGGAGGCCCCCTACACAGATACGCAGTATTTT. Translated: CASTAEAPYTDTQYF. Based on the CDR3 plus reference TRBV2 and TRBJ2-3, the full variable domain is EPEVTQTPSHQVTQMGQEVILRCVPISNHLYFYWYRQILGQKVEFLVSFYNNEISEKSEIFDDQFSVERPDGSNFTLKIRSTKLEDSAMYFCASTAEAPYTDTQYFGPGTRLTVL.

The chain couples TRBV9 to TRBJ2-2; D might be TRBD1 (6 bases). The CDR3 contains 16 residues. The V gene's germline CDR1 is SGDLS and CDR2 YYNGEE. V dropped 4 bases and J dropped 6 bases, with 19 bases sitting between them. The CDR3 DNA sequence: TGTGCCAGCAGCACCACAGGGTCATTTGTTGCCGGGGAGCTGTTTTTT. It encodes CASSTTGSFVAGELFF.

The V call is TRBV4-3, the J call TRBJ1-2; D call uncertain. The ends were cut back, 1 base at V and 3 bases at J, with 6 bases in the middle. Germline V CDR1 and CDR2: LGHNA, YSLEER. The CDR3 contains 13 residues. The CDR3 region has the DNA TGCGCCAGCAGCCAAGCCCCCGACTATGGCTACACCTTC. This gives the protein CASSQAPDYGYTF.

The CDR3 DNA reads as TGTGCCAGCAGCTTAGTTGGGGCGCAGCAAGAGACCCAGTACTTC. This encodes CASSLVGAQQETQYF. The V call is TRBV7-2, the J call TRBJ2-5; TRBD1 is a possible D gene (5 bases). Germline V gene sequence: CDR1 SGHTA, CDR2 FQGNSA. V was clipped by 1 base and J by 2 bases, with 11 bases between them. The CDR3 is made up of 15 amino acids.

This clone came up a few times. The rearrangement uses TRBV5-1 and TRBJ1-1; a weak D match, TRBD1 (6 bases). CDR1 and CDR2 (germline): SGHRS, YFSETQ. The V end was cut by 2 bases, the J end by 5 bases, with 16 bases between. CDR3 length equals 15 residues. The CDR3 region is CASSFGRDTATEAFF. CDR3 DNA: TGCGCCAGCAGCTTTGGCCGGGACACAGCTACTGAAGCTTTCTTT.

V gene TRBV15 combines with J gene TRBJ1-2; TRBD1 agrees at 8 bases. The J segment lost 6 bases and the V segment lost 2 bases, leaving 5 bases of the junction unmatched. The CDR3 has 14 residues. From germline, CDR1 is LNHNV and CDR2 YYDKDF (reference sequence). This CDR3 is CATSRRTGSDGYTF. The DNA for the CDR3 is TGTGCCACCAGCAGACGGACAGGGAGCGATGGCTACACCTTC.

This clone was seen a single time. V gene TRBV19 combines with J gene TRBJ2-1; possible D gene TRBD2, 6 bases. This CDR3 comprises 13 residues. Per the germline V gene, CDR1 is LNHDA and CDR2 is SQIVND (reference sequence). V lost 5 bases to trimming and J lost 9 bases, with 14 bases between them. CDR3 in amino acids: CASSADLATEQFF. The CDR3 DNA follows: TGTGCCAGTAGTGCCGATCTAGCGACTGAGCAGTTCTTC.

The CDR3 spells CASSLAGQEQFF. For the CDR3, the DNA is TGTGCCAGCAGTTTAGCCGGACAGGAGCAGTTCTTC. This chain links TRBV27 with TRBJ2-1; a possible D gene is TRBD1 (6 bases). Germline V gives CDR1 MNHEY, CDR2 SMNVEV (reference sequence). Trimming took off 2 bases at V and 10 bases at J, with 9 bases between the two ends. This CDR3 is 12 amino acids long.

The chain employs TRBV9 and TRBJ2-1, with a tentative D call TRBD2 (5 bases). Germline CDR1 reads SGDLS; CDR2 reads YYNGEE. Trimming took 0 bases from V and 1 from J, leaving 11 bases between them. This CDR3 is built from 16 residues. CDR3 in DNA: TGTGCCAGCAGCGTAGGTAGCGATCCTTCCTACAATGAGCAGTTCTTC. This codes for CASSVGSDPSYNEQFF.

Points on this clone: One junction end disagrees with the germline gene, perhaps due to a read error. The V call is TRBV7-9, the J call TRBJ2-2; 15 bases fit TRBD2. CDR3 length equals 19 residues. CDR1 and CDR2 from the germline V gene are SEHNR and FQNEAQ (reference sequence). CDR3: CSSSLAGTSGGTNTGELFF. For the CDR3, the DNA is TGTTCCAGCAGCTTAGCAGGGACTAGCGGGGGGACGAACACCGGGGAGCTGTTTTTT.